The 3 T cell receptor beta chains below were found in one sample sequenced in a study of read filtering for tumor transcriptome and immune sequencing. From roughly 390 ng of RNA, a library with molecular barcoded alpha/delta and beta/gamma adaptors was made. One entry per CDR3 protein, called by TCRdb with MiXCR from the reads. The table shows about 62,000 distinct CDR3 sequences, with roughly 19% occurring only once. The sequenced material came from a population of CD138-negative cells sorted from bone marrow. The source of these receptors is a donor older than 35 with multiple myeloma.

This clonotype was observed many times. CDR3: CASSLDGGLATNGELFF. CDR3 bases: TGTGCCAGCAGCTTAGATGGAGGACTAGCCACAAACGGGGAGCTGTTTTTT. The chain employs TRBV11-2 and TRBJ2-2; 8 bases align to TRBD2. CDR3 length: 17 amino acids. CDR1 is SGHAT and CDR2 is FQNNGV in the germline V gene. J gave up 7 bases and V 0 bases, and 10 bases lay outside the gene matches.

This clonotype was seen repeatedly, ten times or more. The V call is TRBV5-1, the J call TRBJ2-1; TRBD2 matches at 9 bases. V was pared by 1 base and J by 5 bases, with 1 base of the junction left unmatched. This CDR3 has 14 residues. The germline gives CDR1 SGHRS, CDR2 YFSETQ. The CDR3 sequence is CASSLRLADNEQFF. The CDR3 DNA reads TGCGCCAGCAGCTTGAGACTAGCGGACAATGAGCAGTTCTTC.

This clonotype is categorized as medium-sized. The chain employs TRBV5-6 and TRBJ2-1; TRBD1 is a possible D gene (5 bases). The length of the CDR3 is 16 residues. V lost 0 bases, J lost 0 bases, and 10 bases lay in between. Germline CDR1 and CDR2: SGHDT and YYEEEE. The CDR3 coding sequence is TGTGCCAGCAGCTTGGGGGGCTATAGCTCCTACAATGAGCAGTTCTTC. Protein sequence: CASSLGGYSSYNEQFF.